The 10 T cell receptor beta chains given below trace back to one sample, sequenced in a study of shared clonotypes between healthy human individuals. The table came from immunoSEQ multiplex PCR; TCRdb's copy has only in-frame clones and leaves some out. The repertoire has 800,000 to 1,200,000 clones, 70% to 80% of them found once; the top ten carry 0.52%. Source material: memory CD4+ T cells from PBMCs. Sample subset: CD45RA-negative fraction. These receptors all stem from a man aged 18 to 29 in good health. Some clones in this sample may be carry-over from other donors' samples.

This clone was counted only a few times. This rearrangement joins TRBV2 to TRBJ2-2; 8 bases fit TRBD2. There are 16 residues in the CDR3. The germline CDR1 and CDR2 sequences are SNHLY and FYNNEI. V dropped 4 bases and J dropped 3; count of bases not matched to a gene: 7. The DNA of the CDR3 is TGTGCCAGCAGTGGGAGGAGCGGGGGATACACCGGGGAGCTGTTTTTT. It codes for CASSGRSGGYTGELFF.

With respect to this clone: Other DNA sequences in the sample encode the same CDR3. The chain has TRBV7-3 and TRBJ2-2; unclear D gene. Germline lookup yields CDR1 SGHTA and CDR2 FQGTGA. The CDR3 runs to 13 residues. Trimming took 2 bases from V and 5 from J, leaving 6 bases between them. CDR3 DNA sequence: TGTGCCAGCAGCTTAGGTGGGACCGGGGAGCTGTTTTTT. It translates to CASSLGGTGELFF.

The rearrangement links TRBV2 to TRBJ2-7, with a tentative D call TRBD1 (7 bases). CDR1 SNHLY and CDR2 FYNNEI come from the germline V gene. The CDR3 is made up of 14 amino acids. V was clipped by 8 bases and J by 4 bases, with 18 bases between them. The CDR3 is CASAPGQGGYEQYF. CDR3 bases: TGTGCCAGCGCCCCCGGTCAGGGGGGATACGAGCAGTACTTC.

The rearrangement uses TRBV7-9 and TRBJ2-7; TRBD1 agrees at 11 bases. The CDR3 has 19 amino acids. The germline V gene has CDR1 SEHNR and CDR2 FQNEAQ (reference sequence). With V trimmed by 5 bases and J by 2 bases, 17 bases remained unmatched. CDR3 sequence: CASSADRGRGDYHPYEQYF. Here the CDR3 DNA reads TGTGCCAGCAGCGCGGACAGGGGGCGCGGGGACTATCACCCCTACGAGCAGTACTTC.

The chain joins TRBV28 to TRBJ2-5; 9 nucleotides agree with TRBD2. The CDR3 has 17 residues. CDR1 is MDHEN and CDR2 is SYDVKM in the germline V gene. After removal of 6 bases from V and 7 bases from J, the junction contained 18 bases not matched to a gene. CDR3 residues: CASRSSRGVAGVVTQYF. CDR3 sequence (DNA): TGTGCCAGCAGATCTTCACGGGGGGTAGCGGGAGTTGTGACCCAGTACTTC.

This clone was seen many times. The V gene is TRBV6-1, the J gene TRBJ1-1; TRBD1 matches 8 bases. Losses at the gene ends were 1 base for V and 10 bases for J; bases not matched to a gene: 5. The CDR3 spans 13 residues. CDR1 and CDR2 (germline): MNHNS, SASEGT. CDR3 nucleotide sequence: TGTGCCAGCAGTGAAGTTGGAGGGACAGGAGCTTTCTTT. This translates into CASSEVGGTGAFF.

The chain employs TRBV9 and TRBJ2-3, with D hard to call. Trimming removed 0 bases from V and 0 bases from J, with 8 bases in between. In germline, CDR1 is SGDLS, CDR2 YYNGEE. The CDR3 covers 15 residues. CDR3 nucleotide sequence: TGTGCCAGCAGCGTAGTCCCAGCTAGCACAGATACGCAGTATTTT. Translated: CASSVVPASTDTQYF.

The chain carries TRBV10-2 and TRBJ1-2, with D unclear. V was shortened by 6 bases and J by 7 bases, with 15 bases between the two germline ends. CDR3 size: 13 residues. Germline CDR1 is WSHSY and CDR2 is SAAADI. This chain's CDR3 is CASSPAGFAGYTF. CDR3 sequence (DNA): TGCGCCAGCAGCCCGGCGGGTTTTGCTGGCTACACCTTC.

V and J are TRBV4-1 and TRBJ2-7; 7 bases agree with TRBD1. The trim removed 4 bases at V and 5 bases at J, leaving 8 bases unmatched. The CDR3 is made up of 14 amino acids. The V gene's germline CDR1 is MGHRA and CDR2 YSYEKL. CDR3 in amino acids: CASSPGQSDDEQYF. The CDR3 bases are TGCGCCAGCAGCCCGGGACAGTCTGACGACGAGCAGTACTTC.

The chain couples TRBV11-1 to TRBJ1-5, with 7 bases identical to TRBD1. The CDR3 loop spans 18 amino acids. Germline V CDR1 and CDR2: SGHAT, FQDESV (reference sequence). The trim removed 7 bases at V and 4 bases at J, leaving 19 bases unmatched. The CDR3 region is CASTLGSEEGAGNQPQHF. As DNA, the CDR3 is TGTGCCAGCACTCTGGGCTCAGAGGAGGGGGCGGGGAATCAGCCCCAGCATTTT.